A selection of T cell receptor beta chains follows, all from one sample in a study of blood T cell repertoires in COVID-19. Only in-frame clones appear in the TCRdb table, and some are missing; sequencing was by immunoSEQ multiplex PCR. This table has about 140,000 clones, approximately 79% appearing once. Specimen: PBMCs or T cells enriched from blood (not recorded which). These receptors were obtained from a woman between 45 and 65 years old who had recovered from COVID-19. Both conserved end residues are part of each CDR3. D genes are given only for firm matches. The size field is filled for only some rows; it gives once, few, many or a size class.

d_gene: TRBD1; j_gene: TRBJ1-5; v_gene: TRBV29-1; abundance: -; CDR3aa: CSVGDRGAQHF; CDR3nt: TGCAGCGTGGGCGACAGGGGCGCCCAGCATTTT
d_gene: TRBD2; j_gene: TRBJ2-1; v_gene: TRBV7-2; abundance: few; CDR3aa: CASSLASGGSYNEQFF; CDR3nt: TGTGCCAGCAGCTTAGCCAGCGGGGGATCCTACAATGAGCAGTTCTTC
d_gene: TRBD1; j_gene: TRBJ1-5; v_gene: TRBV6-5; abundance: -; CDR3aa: CASSLTQGSNQPQHF; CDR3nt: TGTGCCAGCAGCTTGACACAGGGGAGCAATCAGCCCCAGCATTTT
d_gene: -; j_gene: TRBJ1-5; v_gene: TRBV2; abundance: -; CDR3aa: CASSERSRGQPQHF; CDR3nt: TGTGCCAGCAGTGAACGGAGCAGGGGCCAGCCCCAGCATTTT
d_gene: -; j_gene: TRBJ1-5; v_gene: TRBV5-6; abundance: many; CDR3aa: CASSLAGSNQPQHF; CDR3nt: TGTGCCAGCAGCTTAGCAGGGTCGAATCAGCCCCAGCATTTT
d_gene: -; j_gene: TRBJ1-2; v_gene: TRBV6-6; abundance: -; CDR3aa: CAGGGGVYGYTF; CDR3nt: TGTGCCGGGGGGGGCGGAGTGTATGGCTACACCTTC
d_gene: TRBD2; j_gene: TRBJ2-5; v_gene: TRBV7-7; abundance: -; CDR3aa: CASSSLAGVQETQYF; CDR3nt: TGTGCTAGCAGCTCACTAGCGGGGGTGCAAGAGACCCAGTACTTC
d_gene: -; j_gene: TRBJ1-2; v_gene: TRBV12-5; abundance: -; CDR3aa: CASGSTTRYTF; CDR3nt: TGTGCTAGTGGTTCCACAACCCGCTACACCTTC
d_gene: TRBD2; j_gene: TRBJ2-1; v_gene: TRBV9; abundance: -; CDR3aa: CASSVETSGTFNEQFF; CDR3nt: TGTGCCAGCAGCGTAGAGACTAGCGGGACCTTCAATGAGCAGTTCTTC
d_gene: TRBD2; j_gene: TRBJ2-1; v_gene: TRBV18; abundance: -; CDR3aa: CASSPSGRGNEQFF; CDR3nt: TGTGCCAGCTCACCAAGCGGGAGGGGCAATGAGCAGTTCTTC
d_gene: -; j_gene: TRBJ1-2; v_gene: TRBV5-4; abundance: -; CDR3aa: CASSLMAGNGYTF; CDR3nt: TGTGCCAGCAGCTTGATGGCAGGGAATGGCTACACCTTC
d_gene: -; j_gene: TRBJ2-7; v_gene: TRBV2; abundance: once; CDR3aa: CASSSGTVTYEQYF; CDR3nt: TGTGCCAGCAGCTCCGGGACTGTGACCTACGAGCAGTACTTC
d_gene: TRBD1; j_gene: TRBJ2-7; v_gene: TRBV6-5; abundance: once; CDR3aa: CASGTGTGAYEQYF; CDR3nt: TGTGCCAGCGGCACCGGGACAGGGGCCTACGAGCAGTACTTC
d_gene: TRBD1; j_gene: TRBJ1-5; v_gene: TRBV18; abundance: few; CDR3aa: CASSNRDRGHQPQHF; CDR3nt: TGTGCCAGCTCAAACCGGGACAGGGGGCATCAGCCCCAGCATTTT
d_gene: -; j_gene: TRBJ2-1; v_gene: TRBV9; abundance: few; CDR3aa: CASSVTGGIAGGPLNEQFF; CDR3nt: TGTGCCAGCAGCGTGACAGGGGGCATAGCGGGAGGGCCGCTCAATGAGCAGTTCTTC
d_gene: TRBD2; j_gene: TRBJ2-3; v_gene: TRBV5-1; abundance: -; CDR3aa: CASSPAGTSGGAWYF; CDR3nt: TGCGCCAGCAGCCCCGCCGGGACTAGCGGGGGGGCTTGGTATTTT
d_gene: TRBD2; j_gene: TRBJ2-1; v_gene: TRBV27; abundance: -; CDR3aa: CASRGTSGSNEQFF; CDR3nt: TGTGCCAGCAGAGGGACTAGCGGGAGCAATGAGCAGTTCTTC
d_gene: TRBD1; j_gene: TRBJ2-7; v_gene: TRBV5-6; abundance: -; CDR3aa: CASSEGQHYEQYF; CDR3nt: TGTGCCAGCAGCGAGGGACAGCACTACGAGCAGTACTTC
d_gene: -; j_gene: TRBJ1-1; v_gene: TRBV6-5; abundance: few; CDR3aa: CASSRGATEAFF; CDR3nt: TGTGCCAGCAGTCGGGGAGCCACTGAAGCTTTCTTT
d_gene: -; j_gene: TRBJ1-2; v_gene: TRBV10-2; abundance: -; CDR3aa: CASSARGDYGYTF; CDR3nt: TGCGCCAGCAGTGCCCGGGGGGACTATGGCTACACCTTC
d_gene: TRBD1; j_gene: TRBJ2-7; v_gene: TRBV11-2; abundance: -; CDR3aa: CASKTGGGSYEQYF; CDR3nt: TGTGCCAGCAAGACAGGGGGCGGCTCCTACGAGCAGTACTTC
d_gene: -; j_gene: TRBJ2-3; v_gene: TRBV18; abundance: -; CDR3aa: CASSPLIVAGSTDTQYF; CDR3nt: TGTGCCAGCTCACCACTTATTGTTGCAGGCAGCACAGATACGCAGTATTTT
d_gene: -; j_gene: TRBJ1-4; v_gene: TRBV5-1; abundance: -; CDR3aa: CASSFTGKEKLFF; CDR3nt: TGCGCCAGCAGCTTCACAGGGAAGGAAAAACTGTTTTTT